The 31 T cell receptor beta chains reported below all come from one sample, sequenced in a study of CD8 T cells in ankylosing spondylitis. TCRdb fed the 5' RACE reads into MiXCR, producing one record per CDR3 protein. The repertoire includes 230,000 or so distinct CDR3 sequences, around 25% of them detected once, and over 0.55% sits in the top ten. Sample: blood, either unsorted or a sorted T cell fraction (not recorded which). The receptors here all came from a male donor with ankylosing spondylitis or in good health (not recorded which).

This clonotype was seen at least ten times. The chain recombines TRBV4-2 with TRBJ2-1; D gene uncertain. Germline values: CDR1 LGHNA, CDR2 YNFKEQ. The ends were cut back, 0 bases at V and 2 bases at J, with 5 bases in the middle. The CDR3 length is 14 residues. CDR3 residues: CASSQDGTYNEQFF. CDR3 nucleotides: TGTGCCAGCAGCCAAGATGGGACCTACAATGAGCAGTTCTTC.

This clonotype was seen ten or more times. The chain has TRBV7-2 and TRBJ2-3, with a weak D call TRBD1 (6 bases). Looked up from germline, CDR1 is SGHTA and CDR2 is FQGNSA. The CDR3 runs to 13 residues. Between the trimmed V and J ends, which lost 6 bases and 4 bases, there was a span of 11 bases. CDR3 sequence reads: CASSRGNADTQYF. The CDR3 DNA follows: TGTGCCAGCAGTAGGGGGAACGCAGATACGCAGTATTTT.

This clonotype was seen a few times. The genes are TRBV10-3 and TRBJ2-1, with D uncertain. There are 14 residues in the CDR3. Germline values: CDR1 ENHRY, CDR2 SYGVKD. V dropped 4 bases and J dropped 6 bases, with 13 bases sitting between them. The CDR3 nucleotides are TGTGCCATCAGTGCCAATGAAGGGCGCAATGAGCAGTTCTTC. As protein: CAISANEGRNEQFF.

J is TRBJ2-1 and V is TRBV7-8, with 9 bases that match TRBD2. Germline CDR1 and CDR2: SGHVS and FQNEAQ. V was pared by 0 bases and J by 9 bases, with 9 bases of the junction left unmatched. CDR3 length: 16 amino acids. Here the CDR3 DNA reads TGTGCCAGCAGCTTAGCTACTGCGGGGGGGGCGGTTGAGCAGTTCTTC. The encoded protein is CASSLATAGGAVEQFF.

Notes on this clonotype: A read error is possible here, since a much larger clone lies one base away. Lacking the conserved final phenylalanine or tryptophan, this CDR3 likely reflects a read error. The chain carries TRBV29-1 and TRBJ1-6; D not resolved. This CDR3 is built from 13 residues. Germline loops: CDR1 SQVTM, CDR2 ANQGSEA. V was pared by 6 bases and J by 6 bases, with 12 bases between. The CDR3 DNA reads as TGCAGCGTCTCGGACGGACGTAATTCACCCCTCCACTCT. This sequence encodes CSVSDGRNSPLHS.

The rearrangement links TRBV5-1 to TRBJ1-2; maybe TRBD1 (5 bases). Trimming removed 0 bases from V and 3 bases from J, with 9 bases in between. This CDR3 is 14 amino acids long. Per germline, CDR1 SGHRS and CDR2 YFSETQ. CDR3 protein: CASSLAPQDYGYTF. The DNA for the CDR3 is TGCGCCAGCAGCTTGGCCCCACAGGACTATGGCTACACCTTC.

This clonotype was recorded once. V and J are TRBV20-1 and TRBJ2-5; D is unresolved. The CDR3 length is 12 residues. V lost 4 bases and J 1 base, leaving 7 bases between the germline ends. Germline CDR1 reads DFQATT; CDR2 reads SNEGSKA (reference sequence). The CDR3 DNA reads as TGCAGTGCTACCTGGGGCCAAGAGACCCAGTACTTC. This translates into CSATWGQETQYF.

The rearrangement uses TRBV30 and TRBJ2-1; D is unresolved. Germline loops: CDR1 GTSNPN, CDR2 SVGIG (reference sequence). V was shortened by 4 bases and J by 8 bases, with 12 bases between the two germline ends. The CDR3 length is 12 residues. CDR3 loop: CAWNSGADEQFF. As DNA, the CDR3 is TGTGCCTGGAATAGTGGAGCCGATGAGCAGTTCTTC. The variable domain in full, with the rest retrieved from reference TRBV30 and TRBJ2-1, is SQTIHQWPATLVQPVGSPLSLECTVEGTSNPNLYWYRQAAGRGLQLLFYSVGIGQISSEVPQNLSASRPQDRQFILSSKKLLLSDSGFYLCAWNSGADEQFFGPGTRLTVL.

Many counts were recorded for this clonotype. The chain links TRBV5-1 to TRBJ2-7; D tentatively reads TRBD1 or TRBD2 (6 bases each). The germline V gene has CDR1 SGHRS and CDR2 YFSETQ. The CDR3 sequence is 11 residues long. Deletions cut 5 bases from V and 5 bases from J, with 8 bases between. The DNA of the CDR3 is TGCGCCAGCAGAGGGGGGAACGAGCAGTACTTC. It codes for CASRGGNEQYF.

This chain joins TRBV14 and TRBJ1-2; TRBD1 agrees at 7 bases. The V gene end was trimmed by 3 bases and the J gene end by 8 bases; junction bases not matched to a gene: 9. This CDR3 region has 14 residues. Germline V gene sequence: CDR1 SGHDN, CDR2 FVKESK. CDR3 in amino acids: CASSQDRRWNGYTF. CDR3 nucleotides: TGTGCCAGCAGCCAGGACAGGCGGTGGAACGGCTACACCTTC.

V usage is TRBV12-3 or TRBV12-4 and J usage is TRBJ1-5; D gene unclear. With 3 bases removed from V and 0 bases from J, the gap between germline ends came to 9 bases. The CDR3 sequence is 15 residues long. The CDR3 protein is CASSLGGPSNQPQHF. The CDR3 nucleotides are TGTGCCAGCAGTTTGGGCGGGCCTAGCAATCAGCCCCAGCATTTT.

This clonotype came up many times. The chain links TRBV13 to TRBJ2-1; perhaps TRBD2 as D (5 bases). CDR1 PRHDT and CDR2 FYEKMQ come from the germline V gene (reference sequence). The length of the CDR3 is 15 residues. Trimming removed 0 bases at V and 2 bases at J, with 8 bases between. CDR3 region: CASSLGSRAYNEQFF. DNA for the CDR3: TGTGCCAGCAGCTTAGGCTCGCGGGCCTACAATGAGCAGTTCTTC.

The table lists this clonotype with many counts. CDR3 nucleotides: TGTGCCATCAGTGAAGCGGACGCAACCTTACGGGAGACCCAGTACTTC. This sequence encodes CAISEADATLRETQYF. The V call is TRBV10-3, the J call TRBJ2-5; tentatively, D is TRBD2 (5 bases). CDR3 size: 16 residues. The V gene's germline CDR1 is ENHRY and CDR2 SYGVKD. Trimming took 3 bases from V and 5 from J, leaving 19 bases between them.

The rearrangement uses TRBV10-3 and TRBJ2-1, with TRBD1 matching over 10 bases. CDR3 length: 15 residues. Trimming removed 5 bases from V and 8 bases from J; junction bases left unmatched: 9. Germline CDR1 is ENHRY and CDR2 is SYGVKD. CDR3 amino acids: CAISSAGTGADEQFF. As DNA, the CDR3 is TGTGCCATCAGTTCCGCCGGGACAGGGGCGGATGAGCAGTTCTTC.

This clonotype was found many times. The rearrangement links TRBV18 to TRBJ2-5; D is unresolved. The CDR3 loop spans 13 amino acids. The germline gives CDR1 KGHSH, CDR2 LQKENI. The ends were cut back, 4 bases at V and 2 bases at J, with 8 bases in the middle. The CDR3 region has the DNA TGTGCCAGCTCACGGTCGGATCAAGAGACCCAGTACTTC. Protein: CASSRSDQETQYF.

The chain couples TRBV5-1 to TRBJ2-3; D ambiguous. Germline V gives CDR1 SGHRS, CDR2 YFSETQ. CDR3 length: 12 amino acids. V lost 7 bases to trimming and J lost 3 bases, with 9 bases between them. In nucleotides, the CDR3 is TGCGCCAGCGCTGTGGGTACAGATACGCAGTATTTT. It encodes CASAVGTDTQYF.

This clonotype has just a few counts. The V gene is TRBV12-3 or TRBV12-4, the J gene TRBJ2-7, with TRBD1 as a possible D gene (5 bases). V lost 3 bases, J lost 2 bases, and 11 bases lay in between. This CDR3 has 14 amino acids. CDR3 DNA sequence: TGTGCCAGCAGTTTGGGGCAATACGCCTACGAGCAGTACTTC. Translating gives CASSLGQYAYEQYF.

This clonotype was counted many times. The chain uses TRBV20-1 and TRBJ2-7; the match to TRBD1 covers 7 bases. The CDR3 runs 14 residues. Germline CDR1 reads DFQATT; CDR2 reads SNEGSKA (reference sequence). V shed 5 bases and J 2 bases; nucleotides not matched to a gene: 9. The chain's CDR3 is CSALPSGGAYEQYF. CDR3 nucleotides: TGCAGTGCTCTCCCCTCAGGGGGAGCCTACGAGCAGTACTTC.

The sample holds a few counts of this clonotype. This chain connects TRBV20-1 to TRBJ2-5; no reliable D call. Trimming stripped 6 bases from V and 2 bases from J, with 16 bases between. Germline CDR1 is DFQATT and CDR2 is SNEGSKA (reference sequence). This CDR3 has 14 residues. The CDR3 loop is CSAREDGTQETQYF. CDR3 nucleotides: TGCAGTGCCCGTGAGGACGGAACACAAGAGACCCAGTACTTC.

This clonotype appeared many times. The chain links TRBV12-3 or TRBV12-4 to TRBJ2-5; D may be TRBD1 (5 bases). Trimming stripped 2 bases from V and 2 bases from J, with 9 bases between. This CDR3 has 14 residues. Written as DNA, the CDR3 is TGTGCCAGCAGTTTACCGGACACACAAGAGACCCAGTACTTC. Encoded protein: CASSLPDTQETQYF.

This clonotype was counted ten times or more. The chain employs TRBV5-1 and TRBJ1-4; D possibly corresponds to TRBD1 (5 bases). CDR1 and CDR2 from the germline V gene are SGHRS and YFSETQ. The CDR3 contains 18 residues. Deletions cut 0 bases from V and 3 bases from J, with 18 bases between. CDR3 sequence (DNA): TGCGCCAGCAGCTTGGGCATGAGGGGAGGCCTAGCTAATGAAAAACTGTTTTTT. Encoded protein: CASSLGMRGGLANEKLFF.

V gene TRBV12-3 or TRBV12-4 combines with J gene TRBJ1-2; D unresolved. Trimming took 5 bases from V and 1 from J, leaving 11 bases between them. This CDR3 is 14 amino acids long. The CDR3 is CASSMYSYNYGYTF. DNA for the CDR3: TGTGCCAGCAGTATGTACTCCTATAACTATGGCTACACCTTC.

The gene calls are TRBV10-3 and TRBJ2-7; 7 bases agree with TRBD1. Trimming removed 4 bases from V and 7 bases from J; junction bases left unmatched: 10. CDR1 and CDR2 from the germline V gene are ENHRY and SYGVKD. The CDR3 is 14 residues long. Written as DNA, the CDR3 is TGTGCCATCAGTGCAACAGGGGAGAGGCGTGAGCAGTACTTC. Its protein product is CAISATGERREQYF.

This clonotype was seen at least ten times. This chain connects TRBV20-1 to TRBJ2-7; weak D call: TRBD1 (5 bases). The CDR3 totals 14 residues. Between the trimmed V and J ends, which lost 0 bases and 10 bases, there was a span of 19 bases. In germline, CDR1 is DFQATT, CDR2 SNEGSKA (reference sequence). The CDR3 loop reads CSARDPDNLQAQYF. The DNA of the CDR3 is TGCAGTGCTAGAGATCCTGATAACCTACAGGCCCAGTACTTC.

This clonotype was counted a few times. The chain carries TRBV4-1 and TRBJ2-5; D tentatively fits TRBD1 or TRBD2 (5 bases each). Germline V gene sequence: CDR1 MGHRA, CDR2 YSYEKL. The CDR3 is made up of 20 amino acids. Trimming shortened V by 0 bases and J by 2 bases, and 25 bases separated the two germline ends. CDR3 DNA: TGCGCCAGCAGCCAAGAGTCCCCAGGCGTTGGGGGATATAATCAAGAGACCCAGTACTTC. It is translated as CASSQESPGVGGYNQETQYF.

Many counts were recorded for this clonotype. The gene calls are TRBV20-1 and TRBJ2-7; D perhaps matches TRBD2 (7 bases). The germline V gene has CDR1 DFQATT and CDR2 SNEGSKA (reference sequence). V lost 2 bases, J lost 7 bases, and 27 bases lay in between. This CDR3 spans 17 amino acids. The CDR3 nucleotides read TGCAGTGCTAGAACGTTGGACGGCGGGGGCTCTTGGTGGGAGCAGTACTTC. Residues: CSARTLDGGGSWWEQYF.

This clonotype has just a few counts. The chain combines TRBV2 with TRBJ2-7; 8 nucleotides match TRBD1. Germline CDR1 is SNHLY and CDR2 is FYNNEI. V lost 11 bases and J lost 2; bases outside the gene matches: 8. CDR3 length equals 13 residues. The CDR3 DNA reads as TGTGCCGGGACCAGGGGGCGCCCCTACGAGCAGTACTTC. Its translation: CAGTRGRPYEQYF.

The chain links TRBV20-1 to TRBJ2-7; D is ambiguous. Germline values: CDR1 DFQATT, CDR2 SNEGSKA (reference sequence). Trimming shortened V by 3 bases and J by 5 bases, and 14 bases separated the two germline ends. The CDR3 covers 13 residues. CDR3 residues: CSASGPNGDEQYF. CDR3 coding DNA: TGCAGTGCTAGCGGGCCGAACGGCGACGAGCAGTACTTC.

This clonotype was observed at least ten times. J is TRBJ2-3 and V is TRBV6-4; 8 nucleotides match TRBD1. The CDR3 sequence is 15 residues long. Germline assignment: CDR1 MRHNA and CDR2 SNTAGT. V dropped 5 bases and J dropped 1; count of bases not matched to a gene: 5. The CDR3 sequence: CASSSRGLGTDTQYF. DNA for the CDR3: TGTGCCAGCAGTAGCAGGGGGCTCGGCACAGATACGCAGTATTTT.

The table lists this clonotype with a few counts. The rearrangement joins TRBV4-2 to TRBJ2-7; D may be TRBD2 (6 bases). The CDR3 length is 17 residues. CDR1 and CDR2 (germline): LGHNA, YNFKEQ. Trimming took off 0 bases at V and 2 bases at J, with 17 bases between the two ends. Here the CDR3 reads CASSQEVAGLTPYEQYF. The CDR3 nucleotides read TGTGCCAGCAGCCAAGAGGTCGCGGGGCTAACGCCCTACGAGCAGTACTTC.

This sequence joins TRBV6-1 and TRBJ2-7; 10 nucleotides align to TRBD2. In germline, CDR1 is MNHNS, CDR2 SASEGT. With 6 bases clipped from V and 0 bases from J, the junction kept 5 bases outside the gene matches. This CDR3 contains 15 residues. Here the CDR3 reads CASRDIAGGSYEQYF. The CDR3 nucleotides read TGTGCCAGCAGAGATATAGCGGGGGGCTCCTACGAGCAGTACTTC.